The T cell receptor (beta chain) described here comes from a study of T cell changes during pregnancy in multiple sclerosis. Repertoires were generated with immunoSEQ multiplex PCR, while TCRdb's copy carries only in-frame clones and drops some. The sample lists 40,000 to 55,000 clones; about 91% were seen once. V lost 1 base and J lost 2, with 6 bases in between. Germline V CDR1 and CDR2: GTSNPN, SVGIG (reference sequence). This CDR3 is built from 12 residues. The chain couples TRBV30 to TRBJ2-7, with TRBD1 as a possible D gene (5 bases). Sequenced material: CD8+ T cells from peripheral blood mononuclear cells, taken after pregnancy. This TCR derives from a female donor with multiple sclerosis, enrolled in a pregnancy study. CDR3 protein: CAWSEGAYEQYF. In DNA, the CDR3 is TGTGCCTGGAGTGAAGGGGCCTACGAGCAGTACTTC.